These T cell receptor beta chains were read from a single sample in a study of OX40 agonist ivuxolimab in advanced cancers. The repertoire was sequenced with immunoSEQ multiplex PCR; TCRdb's copy has only in-frame clones and lacks some. The sample records tens of thousands of clones, 80% to 90% being singletons. The source was CD4+ or CD8+ T cells sorted from blood, collected in a trial of the OX40 agonist ivuxolimab. These receptor sequences come from an adult with an advanced solid tumor such as melanoma, head and neck, liver or kidney cancer. Each CDR3 is given with its conserved first and last residue. A D gene is named only where the DNA matches it firmly. Part of the rows lack a size; the others show once, few, many or a class for expanded clones.

CDR3: CAWSGGGNQETQYF
DNA: TGTGCCTGGAGCGGAGGGGGAAACCAAGAGACCCAGTACTTC
J: TRBJ2-5
D: -
V: TRBV30
size: once

CDR3: CASRYVTDNTEAFF
DNA: TGTGCCAGCAGATATGTGACGGATAACACTGAAGCTTTCTTT
J: TRBJ1-1
D: -
V: TRBV6-6
size: -

CDR3: CASGRVTSYNEQFF
DNA: TGTGCCAGCGGACGGGTAACCTCCTACAATGAGCAGTTCTTC
J: TRBJ2-1
D: -
V: TRBV6-5
size: -

CDR3: CASRGGFGGTYGYTF
DNA: TGCGCCAGCAGGGGAGGCTTCGGGGGGACCTATGGCTACACCTTC
J: TRBJ1-2
D: -
V: TRBV10-2
size: -

CDR3: CASSYSVLTPKAFF
DNA: TGTGCCAGCAGTTACTCTGTCCTGACTCCTAAAGCTTTCTTT
J: TRBJ1-1
D: -
V: TRBV6-5
size: few

CDR3: CASSVAGKPNEKLFF
DNA: TGTGCCAGCAGCGTAGCGGGGAAGCCTAATGAAAAACTGTTTTTT
J: TRBJ1-4
D: -
V: TRBV9
size: -

CDR3: CSVEGGGDEQFF
DNA: TGCAGCGTTGAGGGGGGAGGGGATGAGCAGTTCTTC
J: TRBJ2-1
D: TRBD2
V: TRBV29-1
size: -

CDR3: CASSLGGLASYNEQFF
DNA: TGCGCCAGCAGCTTGGGGGGACTAGCCAGCTACAATGAGCAGTTCTTC
J: TRBJ2-1
D: TRBD2
V: TRBV5-1
size: -

CDR3: CATSRDSYEKLFF
DNA: TGTGCCACCAGCAGAGACAGCTATGAAAAACTGTTTTTT
J: TRBJ1-4
D: -
V: TRBV15
size: few

CDR3: CASSYSSGLYEQYF
DNA: TGTGCCAGCAGTTACTCGAGCGGACTCTACGAGCAGTACTTC
J: TRBJ2-7
D: -
V: TRBV6-5
size: -

CDR3: CASSLLASNTEAFF
DNA: TGTGCCAGCAGCTTATTGGCCAGCAACACTGAAGCTTTCTTT
J: TRBJ1-1
D: -
V: TRBV7-2
size: -

CDR3: CASSWPLYGVGTGDTGELFF
DNA: TGTGCCAGCAGTTGGCCCCTGTACGGCGTGGGCACTGGGGACACCGGGGAGCTGTTTTTT
J: TRBJ2-2
D: -
V: TRBV2
size: -

CDR3: CASSQDRQGRNSPLHF
DNA: TGCGCCAGCAGCCAAGATAGGCAGGGTCGAAATTCACCCCTCCACTTT
J: TRBJ1-6
D: -
V: TRBV4-1
size: once

CDR3: CASSPRDLTRNYGYTF
DNA: TGTGCCAGCAGCCCGCGAGACTTAACCCGTAACTATGGCTACACCTTC
J: TRBJ1-2
D: -
V: TRBV5-4
size: -

CDR3: CASSVAQNTEAFF
DNA: TGTGCCAGCAGCGTAGCCCAGAACACTGAAGCTTTCTTT
J: TRBJ1-1
D: -
V: TRBV9
size: few

CDR3: CASSEVLGTHEKLFF
DNA: TGTGCCAGCAGTGAAGTATTGGGGACACACGAAAAACTGTTTTTT
J: TRBJ1-4
D: -
V: TRBV6-1
size: -

CDR3: CASSNRGGGNTIYF
DNA: TGCGCCAGCAGCAACAGGGGCGGTGGAAACACCATATATTTT
J: TRBJ1-3
D: TRBD1
V: TRBV5-1
size: -

CDR3: CASSPPTSGPHEPDTQYF
DNA: TGTGCCAGCTCACCACCTACTAGCGGTCCCCATGAGCCAGATACGCAGTATTTT
J: TRBJ2-3
D: TRBD2
V: TRBV18
size: few

CDR3: CASSLVGTGVSGDTQYF
DNA: TGTGCCAGCAGCTTGGTCGGGACAGGGGTTTCGGGAGATACGCAGTATTTT
J: TRBJ2-3
D: TRBD1
V: TRBV7-8
size: -

CDR3: CASSVGLAGDWGYNEQFF
DNA: TGTGCCAGCAGCGTTGGGCTAGCGGGAGATTGGGGGTACAATGAGCAGTTCTTC
J: TRBJ2-1
D: TRBD2
V: TRBV9
size: -

CDR3: CASNRPQETQYF
DNA: TGTGCCAGCAACCGACCCCAAGAGACCCAGTACTTC
J: TRBJ2-5
D: -
V: TRBV6-5
size: few

CDR3: CASSPLDWEGNEQFF
DNA: TGTGCCAGCAGCCCCTTAGACTGGGAAGGGAATGAGCAGTTCTTC
J: TRBJ2-1
D: -
V: TRBV9
size: -

CDR3: CASSYSEGEADTQYF
DNA: TGTGCCAGCAGTTACTCGGAGGGAGAGGCAGATACGCAGTATTTT
J: TRBJ2-3
D: -
V: TRBV6-5
size: many

CDR3: CASSQDTWKQGSGELFF
DNA: TGCGCCAGCAGCCAAGACACTTGGAAGCAGGGGTCCGGGGAGCTGTTTTTT
J: TRBJ2-2
D: -
V: TRBV4-3
size: -

CDR3: CASSPGQGARSAFF
DNA: TGTGCCAGCAGCCCGGGACAGGGGGCGAGGTCGGCTTTCTTT
J: TRBJ1-1
D: TRBD1
V: TRBV7-2
size: -

CDR3: CASSLMAGVTYNEQFF
DNA: TGCGCCAGCAGCTTGATGGCGGGAGTTACCTACAATGAGCAGTTCTTC
J: TRBJ2-1
D: TRBD2
V: TRBV5-1
size: -

CDR3: CASSPGPAGNTGELFF
DNA: TGTGCCAGCAGTCCGGGACCAGCCGGCAACACCGGGGAGCTGTTTTTT
J: TRBJ2-2
D: -
V: TRBV6-6
size: -

CDR3: CASSLSPGLVVANNEQFF
DNA: TGTGCCAGCAGTTTATCGCCGGGACTAGTTGTGGCAAACAATGAGCAGTTCTTC
J: TRBJ2-1
D: TRBD2
V: TRBV27
size: few

CDR3: CASAETRGLTNTGELFF
DNA: TGTGCCAGCGCAGAAACCCGGGGGCTGACGAACACCGGGGAGCTGTTTTTT
J: TRBJ2-2
D: -
V: TRBV25-1
size: -

CDR3: CASSLGAFREQYF
DNA: TGTGCCAGCAGCTTGGGGGCATTTCGCGAGCAGTACTTC
J: TRBJ2-7
D: -
V: TRBV5-4
size: -

CDR3: CASSPMTGRRGEQYF
DNA: TGTGCCAGCTCACCAATGACAGGTCGCCGTGGCGAGCAGTACTTC
J: TRBJ2-7
D: -
V: TRBV18
size: -

CDR3: CASSHRTGEIYEQYF
DNA: TGTGCCAGCAGCCATAGAACGGGAGAAATCTACGAGCAGTACTTC
J: TRBJ2-7
D: -
V: TRBV13
size: -

CDR3: CASSSPGRNEQFF
DNA: TGTGCCAGCAGTTCTCCGGGACGAAATGAGCAGTTCTTC
J: TRBJ2-1
D: -
V: TRBV6-5
size: once

CDR3: CATNGPQLSTDTQYF
DNA: TGTGCCACCAACGGGCCTCAGCTTAGCACAGATACGCAGTATTTT
J: TRBJ2-3
D: -
V: TRBV10-3
size: once

CDR3: CASSYSGGKGEQYF
DNA: TGTGCCAGCAGTTACTCGGGGGGAAAGGGCGAGCAGTACTTC
J: TRBJ2-7
D: TRBD2
V: TRBV9
size: -

CDR3: CSVEDQTGNPSGNTIYF
DNA: TGCAGCGTTGAAGATCAGACGGGCAATCCTTCTGGAAACACCATATATTTT
J: TRBJ1-3
D: -
V: TRBV29-1
size: -

CDR3: CASRKGGSGYEQYF
DNA: TGTGCCAGCAGAAAGGGTGGAAGTGGGTACGAGCAGTACTTC
J: TRBJ2-7
D: -
V: TRBV2
size: -

CDR3: CASSFLTGDPYNEQFF
DNA: TGCGCCAGCAGCTTCTTGACCGGAGATCCCTACAATGAGCAGTTCTTC
J: TRBJ2-1
D: -
V: TRBV5-1
size: -

CDR3: CASSDPNTEAFF
DNA: TGTGCCAGCTCAGACCCGAACACTGAAGCTTTCTTT
J: TRBJ1-1
D: -
V: TRBV18
size: -

CDR3: CASSPGQYYEQYF
DNA: TGCGCCAGCAGCCCGGGACAGTACTACGAGCAGTACTTC
J: TRBJ2-7
D: TRBD1
V: TRBV5-1
size: once

CDR3: CASSFQVNTEAFF
DNA: TGTGCCAGCAGCTTCCAAGTGAACACTGAAGCTTTCTTT
J: TRBJ1-1
D: -
V: TRBV11-1
size: -

CDR3: CASSLAPTPPNSPLHF
DNA: TGTGCCAGCAGCTTAGCTCCAACACCTCCCAATTCACCCCTCCACTTT
J: TRBJ1-6
D: -
V: TRBV7-8
size: -

CDR3: CASSRTRDNEQFF
DNA: TGTGCCAGCAGTCGGACTAGAGACAATGAGCAGTTCTTC
J: TRBJ2-1
D: TRBD2
V: TRBV6-4
size: -

CDR3: CASSLGLAGDTGELFF
DNA: TGTGCCAGCAGCCTCGGACTAGCGGGCGACACCGGGGAGCTGTTTTTT
J: TRBJ2-2
D: TRBD2
V: TRBV7-9
size: -

CDR3: CAWTTGGANTEAFF
DNA: TGTGCCTGGACTACAGGGGGTGCGAACACTGAAGCTTTCTTT
J: TRBJ1-1
D: TRBD1
V: TRBV30
size: -

CDR3: CASSVGREASNEQFF
DNA: TGTGCCAGCAGCGTAGGACGGGAGGCGTCCAATGAGCAGTTCTTC
J: TRBJ2-1
D: TRBD2
V: TRBV9
size: -

CDR3: CAWRRGQGAFF
DNA: TGTGCCTGGAGGAGGGGTCAGGGGGCTTTCTTT
J: TRBJ1-1
D: -
V: TRBV30
size: -

CDR3: CAWSVSRGNTIYF
DNA: TGTGCCTGGAGTGTATCCCGCGGAAACACCATATATTTT
J: TRBJ1-3
D: -
V: TRBV30
size: -

CDR3: CASQWVHSGRRSYNEQFF
DNA: TGTGCCAGCCAGTGGGTCCATAGCGGGAGGAGATCCTACAATGAGCAGTTCTTC
J: TRBJ2-1
D: TRBD2
V: TRBV25-1
size: -

CDR3: CASSLWTGGGETDTQYF
DNA: TGTGCCAGCAGCTTATGGACAGGGGGTGGGGAAACAGATACGCAGTATTTT
J: TRBJ2-3
D: TRBD1
V: TRBV5-4
size: -

CDR3: CRSGTVYGYTF
DNA: TGCCGCTCCGGGACAGTCTATGGCTACACCTTC
J: TRBJ1-2
D: TRBD1
V: TRBV20-1
size: -

CDR3: CASSLTDRGEAFF
DNA: TGTGCCAGCTCATTAACAGACAGGGGTGAAGCTTTCTTT
J: TRBJ1-1
D: TRBD1
V: TRBV18
size: -

CDR3: CACGQGVSGRQYF
DNA: TGTGCCTGTGGACAGGGGGTTTCAGGTCGGCAGTACTTC
J: TRBJ2-7
D: TRBD1
V: TRBV30
size: few

CDR3: CASSFTSAQETQYF
DNA: TGTGCCAGCAGCTTCACTAGCGCACAAGAGACCCAGTACTTC
J: TRBJ2-5
D: TRBD2
V: TRBV7-3
size: -

CDR3: CASSFVGTNNQPQHF
DNA: TGTGCCAGCAGTTTTGTGGGGACAAACAATCAGCCCCAGCATTTT
J: TRBJ1-5
D: -
V: TRBV27
size: -

CDR3: CASSLVGGITEAFF
DNA: TGTGCCAGCAGCTTAGTCGGGGGTATCACTGAAGCTTTCTTT
J: TRBJ1-1
D: -
V: TRBV7-8
size: -

CDR3: CSGHRGDYNEQFF
DNA: TGCAGCGGCCACAGGGGGGACTACAATGAGCAGTTCTTC
J: TRBJ2-1
D: TRBD1
V: TRBV29-1
size: -

CDR3: CARSLVSTSTDTQYF
DNA: TGTGCCAGAAGTCTCGTCAGCACCTCCACAGATACGCAGTATTTT
J: TRBJ2-3
D: -
V: TRBV5-3
size: few